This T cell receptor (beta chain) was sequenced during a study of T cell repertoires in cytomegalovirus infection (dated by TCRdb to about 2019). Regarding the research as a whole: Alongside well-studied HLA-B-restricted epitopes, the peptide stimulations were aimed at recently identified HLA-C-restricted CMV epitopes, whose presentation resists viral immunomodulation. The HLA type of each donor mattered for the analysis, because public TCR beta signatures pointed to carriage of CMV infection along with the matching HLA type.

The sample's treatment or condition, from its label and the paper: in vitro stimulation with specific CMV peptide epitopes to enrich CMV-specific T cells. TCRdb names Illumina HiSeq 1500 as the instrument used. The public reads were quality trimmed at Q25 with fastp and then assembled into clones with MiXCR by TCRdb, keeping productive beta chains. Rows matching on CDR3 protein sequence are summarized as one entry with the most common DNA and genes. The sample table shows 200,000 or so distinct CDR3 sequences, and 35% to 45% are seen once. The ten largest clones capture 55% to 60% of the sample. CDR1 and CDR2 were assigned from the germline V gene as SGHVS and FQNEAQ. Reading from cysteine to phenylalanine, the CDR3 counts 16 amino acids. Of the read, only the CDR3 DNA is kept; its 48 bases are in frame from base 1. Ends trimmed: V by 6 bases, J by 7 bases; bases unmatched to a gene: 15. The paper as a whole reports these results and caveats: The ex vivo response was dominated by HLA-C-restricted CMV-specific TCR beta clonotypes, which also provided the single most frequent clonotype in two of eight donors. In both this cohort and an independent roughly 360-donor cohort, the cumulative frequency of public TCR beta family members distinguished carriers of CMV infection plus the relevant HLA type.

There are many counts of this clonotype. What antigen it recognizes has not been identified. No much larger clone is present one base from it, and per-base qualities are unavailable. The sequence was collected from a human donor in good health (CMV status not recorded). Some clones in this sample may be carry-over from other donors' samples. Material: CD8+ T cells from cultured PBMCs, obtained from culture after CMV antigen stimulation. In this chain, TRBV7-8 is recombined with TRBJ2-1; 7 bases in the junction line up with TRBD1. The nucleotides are TGTGCCAGCAGAACTGCCCGGACAGGACCTCAGAATGAGCAGTTCTTC. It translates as CASRTARTGPQNEQFF.